This T cell receptor (beta chain) was captured in a study of T cells in Graves' hyperthyroidism and ophthalmopathy. It was RNA transcripts that yielded the amplified TCR beta CDR3 regions. HTBI primers were used for first-round RT-PCR of the TCR CDR3. MiXCR, run by TCRdb on the multiplex PCR reads, gives a single entry per CDR3 protein. The data hold about 360,000 distinct CDR3 sequences, with roughly 13% observed a single time. The CDR3 is 17 amino acids. V lost 1 base to trimming and J lost 0 bases, with 13 bases between them. CDR1 is DFQATT, CDR2 SNEGSKA, per germline (reference sequence). This clonotype was found many times.

What was sequenced was blood. The clonotype was recovered from a woman between 18 and 29 years old with Graves' hyperthyroidism. The rearrangement links TRBV20-1 to TRBJ1-6, with no clear D. In DNA form, the CDR3 reads TGCAGTGCTAGAGGGGAAACCGAGAGCTCCTATAATTCACCCCTCCACTTT. This encodes CSARGETESSYNSPLHF.